The T cell receptor (beta chain) under discussion was sequenced for a study of blood T cell repertoires in COVID-19 (dated by TCRdb to the early 2020s). With respect to the entire study: Collaborator samples came from the United States, Italy and Spain and covered acute and convalescent phases of COVID-19. The prospective study material was composed of cDNA or gDNA derived from T cells, B-cell-depleted T cells, or PBMCs. Subjects who had been exposed to COVID-19, were actively infected with it, or had recovered from it provided the deeply sampled blood TCRbeta repertoires that made up the dataset. A freely available public database, intended as a resource for researchers studying the immune response to SARS-CoV-2, is where the repertoires were released. The samples were drawn from the first 160 participants of the ongoing ImmuneRACE study and from 950 to 1,500 subjects provided by 6 global collaborators. The sample metadata nearly always contained a de-identified subject ID, COVID-19 status, age in years and sex. Where available, HLA class I and class II types were taken from metadata supplied by the sample provider and were not determined by assay-based typing. The investigation overall reported the following: Clinical and demographic metadata were provided uncurated, with the amount varying by source and participant.

The immunoSEQ Assay, a bias-controlled multiplex PCR, was used to amplify TCRbeta CDR3 regions from genomic DNA. As for the original processing: Nucleated cell counts per sample were estimated from amplification of reference gene primers within the assay. To quantify the absolute abundance of each unique TCRbeta CDR3 rearrangement, sequence reads were collapsed and filtered. For each sample, productive Simpson clonality was calculated by taking the square root of Simpson's diversity index across productive rearrangements. The table was pulled from immuneACCESS by TCRdb, which kept in-frame rearrangements only. Such tables lose some clones; where checked, under half of the loss comes from unresolved V genes, and the rest has no known cause. V and J calls and clone size are copied from that table; D and trimming were computed from the DNA. In this sample the table shows about 250,000 clones, more than 70% of which occur a single time. Roughly 6% of the sample belongs to the ten largest clones.

One collaborating source in Seattle enrolled patients while the patients were actively infected and followed the patients over time throughout the course of disease. Each collaborating institution followed its own protocols to collect whole blood in K2EDTA tubes. For TCRbeta analysis, collaborators shipped samples in one of three forms: frozen whole blood, isolated PBMCs, or DNA extracted from either of those sample types. As concerns this clone: The target of this receptor is not known. No clone much larger than this one lies a single base away; base qualities are absent.

Counted from cysteine to phenylalanine, this CDR3 has 18 amino acids. The only DNA kept is the CDR3, 54 bases in frame from the first base. CDR1 and CDR2, looked up from the germline V gene, are SGHAT and FQNNGV. V trim: 5 bases; J trim: 5 bases; unmatched bases: 16. The sequencing input was peripheral blood. The sequence is built from TRBV11-2 and TRBJ1-1, with TRBD1 matching 11 junction bases. This sequence was found in a woman younger than 45 with COVID-19, enrolled during active disease. This receptor has the CDR3 CASSPSRSTGTGGTEAFF. The nucleotides are TGTGCCAGCAGCCCTAGCCGGAGCACCGGGACAGGGGGGACTGAAGCTTTCTTT.